This T cell receptor (beta chain) comes out of a study of blood T cells in healthy people across ages. Overall study findings and caveats: Investigators treated diversity estimates from one million T cells as underestimates. While age rose, TCR beta diversity per million T cells dropped in a roughly linear way.

V shed 0 bases and J shed 3 bases, with 15 bases lying between them. Germline-derived CDR1 and CDR2 are SGHRS and YFSETQ. CDR3 size: 16 residues. Together with a sample-barcoded 5' primer, a J-beta primer mix was included in a second PCR lasting roughly 7 to 11 cycles. The study obtained at least 3 million CDR3-containing paired-end reads from every sample. One entry per CDR3 protein, called by TCRdb with MiXCR from the 5' RACE reads. The sample yields 700,000 to 950,000 distinct CDR3 sequences, roughly 41% seen once. Only a few counts were recorded for this clonotype. What it binds is not known. The chain is built from TRBV5-1 and TRBJ2-5, with D possibly matching TRBD1 (5 bases). The sample taken for sequencing was blood. This receptor was taken from a woman aged 55-70 years in good health. The CDR3 loop reads CASSLGARGVEETQYF. CDR3 sequence (DNA): TGCGCCAGCAGCTTGGGAGCAAGGGGTGTCGAAGAGACCCAGTACTTC.